The 27 T cell receptor beta chains below come from one sample, sequenced in a study of T cell repertoires in cytomegalovirus infection. TCRdb fed the reads into MiXCR, producing one record per CDR3 protein. The table includes about 100,000 distinct CDR3 sequences, more than 20% detected once. Input material: CD8+ T cells from PBMCs. These receptors all come from a human donor in good health (CMV status not recorded). Some clones in this sample may be carry-over from other donors' samples.

There are many counts of this clonotype. The chain links TRBV7-2 to TRBJ1-5; no reliable D call. Germline loops: CDR1 SGHTA, CDR2 FQGNSA. The CDR3 loop spans 16 amino acids. With 2 bases removed from V and 3 bases from J, the gap between germline ends came to 14 bases. The CDR3 bases are TGTGCCAGCAGCTTAAATAGGGTAGCCTCCAATCAGCCCCAGCATTTT. Its translation is CASSLNRVASNQPQHF.

The J gene is TRBJ2-3, the V gene TRBV18, with D possibly matching TRBD1 (6 bases). Trimming pared 3 bases from V and 0 bases from J, leaving 10 bases between. There are 15 residues in the CDR3. CDR1 is KGHSH, CDR2 LQKENI, per germline. DNA for the CDR3: TGTGCCAGCTCACCGGACAGCACTAGCACAGATACGCAGTATTTT. It is translated as CASSPDSTSTDTQYF.

The CDR3 loop reads CASSGVLGELFF. CDR3 DNA: TGTGCCAGTTCAGGGGTCCTCGGGGAGCTGTTTTTT. The J gene is TRBJ2-2, the V gene TRBV27; tentatively, D is TRBD1 (6 bases). This CDR3 has 12 residues. Trimming shortened V by 9 bases and J by 7 bases, and 12 bases separated the two germline ends. Germline V gene sequence: CDR1 MNHEY, CDR2 SMNVEV (reference sequence).

This clonotype was observed at least ten times. The CDR3 spells CASSLTDLAKNIQYF. DNA of the CDR3: TGTGCCAGCAGTTTAACGGACCTAGCCAAAAACATTCAGTACTTC. The chain has TRBV28 and TRBJ2-4; D gene ambiguous. V shed 2 bases and J shed 0 bases, with 8 bases lying between them. The CDR3 has 15 amino acids. Germline V gene lookup returns CDR1 MDHEN and CDR2 SYDVKM. Together with reference TRBV28 and TRBJ2-4, the CDR3 gives the full variable domain: DVKVTQSSRYLVKRTGEKVFLECVQDMDHENMFWYRQDPGLGLRLIYFSYDVKMKEKGDIPEGYSVSREKKERFSLILESASTNQTSMYLCASSLTDLAKNIQYFGAGTRLSVL.

This clonotype was seen a handful of times. V is TRBV6-1 and J is TRBJ1-2, with D possibly TRBD1 on 6 matching bases. Trimming took 5 bases from V and 2 from J, leaving 12 bases between them. The CDR3 sequence is 14 residues long. From germline, CDR1 is MNHNS and CDR2 SASEGT. The CDR3 DNA is TGTGCCAGCAGTTCGGACAGTCCCAACTATGGCTACACCTTC. This gives the protein CASSSDSPNYGYTF.

This clonotype has at least ten counts. V usage is TRBV7-8 and J usage is TRBJ2-4; TRBD1 matches at 8 bases. From germline, CDR1 is SGHVS and CDR2 FQNEAQ. The V gene end was trimmed by 5 bases and the J gene end by 0 bases; junction bases not matched to a gene: 6. The CDR3 totals 16 residues. The DNA for the CDR3 is TGTGCCAGCAGCCCGCGACAGGGGATAGCCAAAAACATTCAGTACTTC. Residues: CASSPRQGIAKNIQYF.

The chain is built from TRBV20-1 and TRBJ2-6; D is perhaps TRBD2 (5 bases). V shed 3 bases and J shed 1 base, with 16 bases lying between them. The germline CDR1 and CDR2 sequences are DFQATT and SNEGSKA (reference sequence). The length of the CDR3 is 17 residues. The CDR3 sequence: CSASSGSLTSGANVLTF. CDR3 nucleotides: TGCAGTGCTAGTTCGGGGTCCCTCACTTCTGGGGCCAACGTCCTGACTTTC.

This clonotype was counted between two and nine times. The rearrangement uses TRBV5-6 and TRBJ1-2, with 7 bases that match TRBD1. The germline V gene has CDR1 SGHDT and CDR2 YYEEEE. V shed 6 bases and J 0 bases; nucleotides not matched to a gene: 11. The CDR3 extends over 16 amino acids. The CDR3 DNA follows: TGTGCCAGCATCCAGACAGGGTTGAGTTCTAACTATGGCTACACCTTC. This gives the protein CASIQTGLSSNYGYTF.

J is TRBJ2-3 and V is TRBV7-6; no clear D gene. CDR1 SGHVS and CDR2 FNYEAQ come from the germline V gene. There are 13 residues in the CDR3. Trimming took 5 bases from V and 0 from J, leaving 6 bases between them. The CDR3, as DNA: TGTGCCAGCAGCCAACATAGCACAGATACGCAGTATTTT. Translating it yields CASSQHSTDTQYF.

In this sample, this clonotype turned up many times. V usage is TRBV7-2 and J usage is TRBJ1-2; D possibly corresponds to TRBD1 (6 bases). CDR3 length equals 14 residues. Deletions cut 3 bases from V and 5 bases from J, with 13 bases between. CDR1 SGHTA and CDR2 FQGNSA come from the germline V gene. CDR3 in DNA: TGTGCCAGCAGCTTTCGGGGGGCCTGGTATGGCTACACCTTC. It encodes CASSFRGAWYGYTF. Full variable domain (outside the CDR3, taken from reference TRBV7-2 and TRBJ1-2): GAGVSQSPSNKVTEKGKDVELRCDPISGHTALYWYRQSLGQGLEFLIYFQGNSAPDKSGLPSDRFSAERTGGSVSTLTIQRTQQEDSAVYLCASSFRGAWYGYTFGSGTRLTVV.

This clonotype was observed a few times. This sequence joins TRBV5-5 and TRBJ2-7; D might be TRBD2 (5 bases). V was shortened by 4 bases and J by 4 bases, with 12 bases between the two germline ends. Germline V gene data show CDR1 as SGHKS and CDR2 as YYEKEE (reference sequence). CDR3 length: 13 amino acids. The DNA for the CDR3 is TGTGCCAGCAGCAAAACTAGTCCTTACGAGCAGTACTTC. Residues: CASSKTSPYEQYF. Full variable domain (remainder filled in from reference TRBV5-5 and TRBJ2-7): DAGVTQSPTHLIKTRGQQVTLRCSPISGHKSVSWYQQVLGQGPQFIFQYYEKEERGRGNFPDRFSARQFPNYSSELNVNALLLGDSALYLCASSKTSPYEQYFGPGTRLTVT.

The rearrangement joins TRBV6-6 to TRBJ2-5; D not certain. CDR1 and CDR2 from the germline V gene are MNHNY and SVGAGI (reference sequence). The CDR3 covers 14 residues. V gave up 5 bases and J gave up 6 bases, with 16 bases separating them. The CDR3: CASSHYGIGKTQYF. CDR3 nucleotide sequence: TGTGCCAGCAGTCACTATGGGATAGGAAAGACCCAGTACTTC.

A few counts support this clonotype. V gene TRBV6-6 combines with J gene TRBJ2-7; 7 nucleotides match TRBD2. Germline V gives CDR1 MNHNY, CDR2 SVGAGI (reference sequence). The CDR3 is 15 residues long. The V and J ends lost 6 bases and 1 base, in that order; junction bases with no gene match: 9. The CDR3 loop reads CASSEAGVRSYEQYF. CDR3 nucleotides: TGTGCCAGCAGCGAGGCGGGGGTCCGTTCCTACGAGCAGTACTTC.

V and J are TRBV6-2 or TRBV6-3 and TRBJ2-3, with a possible D match to TRBD2 (6 bases). CDR1 MNHEY and CDR2 SVGEGT come from the germline V gene. The length of the CDR3 is 13 residues. V lost 2 bases and J lost 6, with 9 bases in between. CDR3 residues: CASSYEAGDTQYF. In DNA form, the CDR3 reads TGTGCCAGCAGTTACGAGGCGGGGGATACGCAGTATTTT.

This clonotype was counted many times. This chain links TRBV28 with TRBJ2-6, with a possible D match to TRBD1 (6 bases). Germline-derived CDR1 and CDR2 are MDHEN and SYDVKM. The CDR3 loop spans 15 amino acids. With 4 bases removed from V and 3 bases from J, the gap between germline ends came to 10 bases. The CDR3 nucleotides are TGTGCCAGCAGTTCCAGGGGAGATGGGGCCAACGTCCTGACTTTC. Amino acid sequence: CASSSRGDGANVLTF.

CDR3: CASSPGTVQYEQYF. Written as DNA, the CDR3 is TGTGCCAGCAGTCCGGGGACAGTTCAATACGAGCAGTACTTC. The J gene is TRBJ2-7, the V gene TRBV12-3 or TRBV12-4, with 7 bases that match TRBD1. This CDR3 has 14 amino acids. The V gene end was trimmed by 5 bases and the J gene end by 4 bases; junction bases not matched to a gene: 8.

The chain has TRBV20-1 and TRBJ2-7, with 10 bases matching TRBD2. V lost 1 base to trimming and J lost 1 base; unmatched junction nucleotides: 1. This CDR3 is built from 14 residues. The germline V gene encodes CDR1 DFQATT and CDR2 SNEGSKA (reference sequence). The CDR3 coding sequence is TGCAGTGCTAGAGCACTAGCGGGATCCTACGAGCAGTACTTC. Encoded protein: CSARALAGSYEQYF.

This chain uses TRBV9 with TRBJ2-1, with 8 bases aligning to TRBD2. Germline V lookup: CDR1 SGDLS, CDR2 YYNGEE. V shed 0 bases, J shed 4 bases, and the junction held 6 bases outside the gene matches. This CDR3 spans 16 amino acids. CDR3 sequence reads: CASSVGGGGTYNEQFF. The CDR3 nucleotides are TGTGCCAGCAGCGTAGGTGGCGGGGGGACGTACAATGAGCAGTTCTTC.

The count of this clonotype is one. A read error may produce the germline difference seen at one junction end. The V and J genes are TRBV6-5 and TRBJ1-1; weak D call: TRBD1 (6 bases). The CDR3 is 16 residues long. Germline CDR1 MNHEY, CDR2 SVGAGI. CDR3 loop: CASSQAGGTMNTKAFF. In nucleotides, the CDR3 is TGTGCCAGCAGTCAGGCGGGGGGCACGATGAACACTAAAGCTTTCTTT.

A few counts support this clonotype. The chain employs TRBV29-1 and TRBJ1-1; 8 bases agree with TRBD1. The CDR3 spans 21 residues. The V gene's germline CDR1 is SQVTM and CDR2 ANQGSEA. V lost 1 base to trimming and J lost 4 bases; unmatched junction nucleotides: 26. The CDR3 region is CSVEGLTSLHRQGPRGTEAFF. In nucleotides, the CDR3 is TGCAGCGTTGAAGGCTTAACTAGCCTCCACAGACAGGGGCCAAGGGGCACTGAAGCTTTCTTT.

The CDR3 nucleotides read TGTGCCAGCAGTTTTAGGCCAGACGAAAAACTGTTTTTT. Translation gives CASSFRPDEKLFF. V usage is TRBV28 and J usage is TRBJ1-4; no firm D call. The CDR3 has 13 amino acids. Trimming removed 3 bases at V and 8 bases at J, with 10 bases between. CDR1 is MDHEN, CDR2 SYDVKM, per germline.

In this sample, this clonotype turned up many times. The rearrangement joins TRBV7-6 to TRBJ1-5; 11 bases are shared with TRBD1. V was clipped by 5 bases and J by 5 bases; unmatched bases: 5. CDR1 and CDR2 from the germline V gene are SGHVS and FNYEAQ. This CDR3 spans 15 amino acids. This chain's CDR3 is CASSLTGQGDQPQHF. The CDR3 nucleotides are TGTGCCAGCAGCCTAACGGGACAGGGGGATCAGCCCCAGCATTTT.

This clonotype was observed a few times. The rearrangement links TRBV28 to TRBJ2-1, with 7 bases identical to TRBD1. Losses at the gene ends were 9 bases for V and 8 bases for J; bases not matched to a gene: 16. The CDR3 is 15 residues long. Germline values: CDR1 MDHEN, CDR2 SYDVKM. The DNA of the CDR3 is TGTGCCAGTCTCCCTCGGACAGGTAGGGACGATGAGCAGTTCTTC. Protein product: CASLPRTGRDDEQFF.

There are a few counts of this clonotype. The chain couples TRBV5-4 to TRBJ2-5; TRBD1 or TRBD2 may be the D gene (5 bases each). Germline V gene sequence: CDR1 SGHNT, CDR2 YYREEE (reference sequence). CDR3 size: 15 residues. The V end lost 0 bases, the J end lost 5 bases, and 14 bases lay between the germline ends. CDR3 bases: TGTGCCAGCAGCTTGGGGGACGGCAGGGCGGAGACCCAGTACTTC. Translated: CASSLGDGRAETQYF.

The chain is built from TRBV20-1 and TRBJ1-2, with 7 bases matching TRBD1. The germline gives CDR1 DFQATT, CDR2 SNEGSKA (reference sequence). The CDR3 has 12 residues. With V trimmed by 5 bases and J by 5 bases, 5 bases remained unmatched. The CDR3 DNA follows: TGCAGTGCTGCTGCAGGGGGTTATGGCTACACCTTC. Its protein is CSAAAGGYGYTF.

In this sample, this clonotype turned up a few times. This CDR3 is CASSQPTMNTEAFF. In nucleotides, the CDR3 is TGTGCCAGCAGCCAACCAACTATGAACACTGAAGCTTTCTTT. This chain connects TRBV4-2 to TRBJ1-1; D is ambiguous. The CDR3 loop spans 14 amino acids. Germline CDR1 reads LGHNA; CDR2 reads YNFKEQ. Trimming took off 2 bases at V and 0 bases at J, with 7 bases between the two ends.

The rearrangement links TRBV12-5 to TRBJ2-7; possibly TRBD1 for D (5 bases). Germline CDR1 LGHNT, CDR2 FRNRAP. The CDR3 is 12 amino acids. V dropped 0 bases and J dropped 7 bases, with 7 bases sitting between them. The CDR3 loop is CASGLVRTEQYF. The CDR3 DNA sequence: TGTGCTAGTGGTTTGGTACGGACAGAGCAGTACTTC.